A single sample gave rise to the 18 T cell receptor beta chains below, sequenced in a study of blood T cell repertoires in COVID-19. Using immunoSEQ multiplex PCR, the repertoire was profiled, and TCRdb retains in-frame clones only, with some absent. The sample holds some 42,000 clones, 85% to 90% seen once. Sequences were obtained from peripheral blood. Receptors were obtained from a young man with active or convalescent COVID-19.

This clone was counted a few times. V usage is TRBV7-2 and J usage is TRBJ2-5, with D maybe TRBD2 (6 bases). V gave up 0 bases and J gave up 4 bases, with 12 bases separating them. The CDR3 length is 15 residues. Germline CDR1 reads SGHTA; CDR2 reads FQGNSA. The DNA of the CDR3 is TGTGCCAGCAGCTTAGCATCCGGGAGCGGAGAGACCCAGTACTTC. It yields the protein CASSLASGSGETQYF.

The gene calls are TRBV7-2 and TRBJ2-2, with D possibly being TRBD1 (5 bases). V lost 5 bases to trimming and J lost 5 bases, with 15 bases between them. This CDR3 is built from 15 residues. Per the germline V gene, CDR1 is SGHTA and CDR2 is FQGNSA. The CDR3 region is CASSQDTVGTGELFF. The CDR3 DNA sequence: TGTGCCAGCAGCCAGGACACCGTTGGAACCGGGGAGCTGTTTTTT.

Here the CDR3 reads CASSLIGGEGNQPQHF. The CDR3 coding sequence is TGCGCCAGCAGCTTGATAGGGGGTGAGGGCAATCAGCCCCAGCATTTT. The chain carries TRBV5-1 and TRBJ1-5; D is perhaps TRBD1 (6 bases). V lost 1 base and J lost 2, with 13 bases in between. There are 16 residues in the CDR3. The V gene's germline CDR1 is SGHRS and CDR2 YFSETQ.

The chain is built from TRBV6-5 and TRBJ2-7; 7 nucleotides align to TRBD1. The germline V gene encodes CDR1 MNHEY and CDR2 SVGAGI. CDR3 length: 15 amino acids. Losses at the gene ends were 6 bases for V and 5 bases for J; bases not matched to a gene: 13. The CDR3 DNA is TGTGCCAGCAGACGACAGGCAGGGGGTTTCCACGAGCAGTACTTC. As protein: CASRRQAGGFHEQYF.

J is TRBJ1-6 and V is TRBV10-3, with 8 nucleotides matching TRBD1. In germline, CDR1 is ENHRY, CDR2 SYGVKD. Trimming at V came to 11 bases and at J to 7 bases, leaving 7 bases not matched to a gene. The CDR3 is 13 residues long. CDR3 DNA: TGTGCCGCCTCGGGACAGGCGAATTCACCCCTCCACTTT. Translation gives CAASGQANSPLHF.

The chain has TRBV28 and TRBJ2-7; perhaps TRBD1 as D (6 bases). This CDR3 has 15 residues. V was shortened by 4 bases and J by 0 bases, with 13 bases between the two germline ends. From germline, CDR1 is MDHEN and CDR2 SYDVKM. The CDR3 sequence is CASSSPGQNSYEQYV. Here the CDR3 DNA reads TGTGCCAGCAGTTCCCCGGGACAAAACTCCTACGAGCAGTACGTC.

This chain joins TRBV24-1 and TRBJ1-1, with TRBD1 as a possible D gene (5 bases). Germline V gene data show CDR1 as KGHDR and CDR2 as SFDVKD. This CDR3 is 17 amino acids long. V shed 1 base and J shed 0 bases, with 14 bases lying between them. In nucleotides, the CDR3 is TGTGCCACCAGTGATTTTCGCAGGCGGGGGATGAACACTGAAGCTTTCTTT. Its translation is CATSDFRRRGMNTEAFF.

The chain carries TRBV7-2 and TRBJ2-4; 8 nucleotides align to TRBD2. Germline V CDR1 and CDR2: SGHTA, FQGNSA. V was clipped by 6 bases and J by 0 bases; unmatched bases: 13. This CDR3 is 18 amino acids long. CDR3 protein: CASRNSLGLDAAKNIQYF. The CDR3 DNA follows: TGTGCCAGCAGAAACTCCTTGGGACTAGACGCAGCCAAAAACATTCAGTACTTC.

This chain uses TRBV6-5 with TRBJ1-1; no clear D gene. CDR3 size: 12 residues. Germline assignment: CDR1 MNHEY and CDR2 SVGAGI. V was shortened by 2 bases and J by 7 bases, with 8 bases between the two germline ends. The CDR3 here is CASSYPGYEAFF. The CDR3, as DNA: TGTGCCAGCAGTTACCCAGGCTATGAAGCTTTCTTT.

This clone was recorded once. CDR3 residues: CASSEQEQETQYF. CDR3 DNA sequence: TGTGCCAGCAGTGAACAGGAACAAGAGACCCAGTACTTC. The genes are TRBV12-3 or TRBV12-4 and TRBJ2-5; TRBD1 is a possible D gene (5 bases). This CDR3 has 13 amino acids. With 5 bases removed from V and 2 bases from J, the gap between germline ends came to 9 bases.

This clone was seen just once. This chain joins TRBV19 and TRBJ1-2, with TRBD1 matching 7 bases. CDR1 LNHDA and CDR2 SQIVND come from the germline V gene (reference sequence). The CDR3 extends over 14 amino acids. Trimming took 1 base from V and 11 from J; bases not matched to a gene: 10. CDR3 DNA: TGTGCCAGTAGTATAGGTCCGGGACAGCCTTTTTACACCTTC. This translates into CASSIGPGQPFYTF.

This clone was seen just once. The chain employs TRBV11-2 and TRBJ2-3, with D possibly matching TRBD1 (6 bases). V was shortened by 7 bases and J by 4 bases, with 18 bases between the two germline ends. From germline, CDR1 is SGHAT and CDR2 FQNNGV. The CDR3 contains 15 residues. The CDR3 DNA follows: TGTGCCAGCACCACAACAGGGAAGGGACCAGATACGCAGTATTTT. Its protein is CASTTTGKGPDTQYF.

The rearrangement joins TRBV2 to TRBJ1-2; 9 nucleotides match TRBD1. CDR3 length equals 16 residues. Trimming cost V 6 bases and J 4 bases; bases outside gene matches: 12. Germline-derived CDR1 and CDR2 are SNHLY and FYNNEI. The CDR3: CASSAHGDRETYGYTF. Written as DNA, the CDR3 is TGTGCCAGCAGCGCCCACGGGGACAGGGAAACCTATGGCTACACCTTC.

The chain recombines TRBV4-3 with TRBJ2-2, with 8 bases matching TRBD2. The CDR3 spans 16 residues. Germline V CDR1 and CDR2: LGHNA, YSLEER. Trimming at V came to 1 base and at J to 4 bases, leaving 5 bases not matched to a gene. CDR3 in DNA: TGCGCCAGCAGCCAAGCGGGAGGGCCTACCACCGGGGAGCTGTTTTTT. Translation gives CASSQAGGPTTGELFF.

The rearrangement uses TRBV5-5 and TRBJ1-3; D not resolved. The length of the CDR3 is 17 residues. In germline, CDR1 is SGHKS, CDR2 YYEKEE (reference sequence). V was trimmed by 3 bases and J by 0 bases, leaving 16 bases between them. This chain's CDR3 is CASSYLPGSRSGNTIYF. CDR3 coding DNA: TGTGCCAGCAGCTACCTCCCAGGCAGCCGCTCTGGAAACACCATATATTTT.

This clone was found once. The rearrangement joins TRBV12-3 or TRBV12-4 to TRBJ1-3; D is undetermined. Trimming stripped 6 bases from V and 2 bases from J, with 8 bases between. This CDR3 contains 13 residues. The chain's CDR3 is CASSLAAGNTIYF. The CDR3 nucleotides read TGTGCCAGCAGCCTCGCGGCTGGAAACACCATATATTTT.

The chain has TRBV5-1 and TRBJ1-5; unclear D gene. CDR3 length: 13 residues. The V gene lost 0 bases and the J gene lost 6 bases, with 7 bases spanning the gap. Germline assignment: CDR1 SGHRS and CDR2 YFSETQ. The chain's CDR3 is CASSLDGGQPQHF. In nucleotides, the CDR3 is TGCGCCAGCAGCTTGGACGGAGGTCAGCCCCAGCATTTT.

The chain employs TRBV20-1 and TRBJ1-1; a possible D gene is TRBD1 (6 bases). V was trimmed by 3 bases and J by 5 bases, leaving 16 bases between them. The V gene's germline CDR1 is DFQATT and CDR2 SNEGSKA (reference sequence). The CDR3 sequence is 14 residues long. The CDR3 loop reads CSASEGGPRTEAFF. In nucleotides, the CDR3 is TGCAGTGCTAGTGAGGGGGGACCAAGGACTGAAGCTTTCTTT.